These 32 T cell receptor beta chains originate from one sample sequenced in a study of Graves' ophthalmopathy and Graves' hyperthyroidism. RNA transcripts were the source from which TCR beta CDR3 regions were amplified. RT-PCR with HTBI primers came first, then second-round multiplex PCR. TCRdb reprocessed the multiplex PCR reads with MiXCR, giving one entry per CDR3 protein. The sample holds roughly 380,000 distinct CDR3 sequences, about 16% seen once. Input material: peripheral blood. The source of these receptors is a woman in her late teens or twenties with stable Graves' hyperthyroidism.

The chain joins TRBV27 to TRBJ2-7; 14 positions agree with TRBD2. Per the germline V gene, CDR1 is MNHEY and CDR2 is SMNVEV (reference sequence). J was trimmed by 2 bases and V by 5 bases; bases with no gene match: 2. The CDR3 sequence is 15 residues long. CDR3 residues: CASSRLAGGAYEQYF. For the CDR3, the DNA is TGTGCCAGCAGTCGACTAGCGGGAGGGGCCTACGAGCAGTACTTC.

This clonotype was counted a few times. A read error may explain this, as a much larger clone is one base away. The chain carries TRBV6-2 or TRBV6-3 and TRBJ2-5; 9 nucleotides match TRBD2. J gave up 5 bases and V 6 bases, and 10 bases lay outside the gene matches. The germline gives CDR1 MNHEY, CDR2 SVGEGT. The CDR3 loop spans 15 amino acids. The CDR3 DNA reads TGTGCCAGCAGAAAACTAGCGGGTAGAGCGGAGACCCAGTACTTC. It encodes CASRKLAGRAETQYF.

This clonotype was observed at least ten times. This chain links TRBV10-2 with TRBJ2-7; D is undetermined. Germline V gene data show CDR1 as WSHSY and CDR2 as SAAADI. The V end lost 2 bases, the J end lost 5 bases, and 10 bases lay between the germline ends. The CDR3 loop spans 13 amino acids. The CDR3 sequence is CASSETPWDEQYF. The CDR3, as DNA: TGCGCCAGCAGTGAGACCCCATGGGACGAGCAGTACTTC.

The chain combines TRBV6-2 or TRBV6-3 with TRBJ2-7, with D tentatively TRBD1 (5 bases). The germline V and J ends were trimmed by 3 bases and 7 bases, with 16 bases remaining between them. CDR1 and CDR2 from the germline V gene are MNHEY and SVGEGT. The CDR3 loop spans 14 amino acids. CDR3 DNA: TGTGCCAGCAGTTATGTACCAGGGCCGATGGAGCAGTACTTC. This encodes CASSYVPGPMEQYF.

This clonotype was recorded at least ten times. The J gene is TRBJ1-1, the V gene TRBV27, with 7 bases fitting TRBD1. The CDR3 has 15 amino acids. V lost 5 bases to trimming and J lost 1 base; unmatched junction nucleotides: 7. Germline values: CDR1 MNHEY, CDR2 SMNVEV (reference sequence). CDR3 DNA: TGTGCCAGCAGTGTCCGACAGGGTGGGAACACTGAAGCTTTCTTT. Its translation: CASSVRQGGNTEAFF.

The table lists this clonotype with many counts. The chain combines TRBV15 with TRBJ1-5, with 9 bases identical to TRBD1. The CDR3 runs to 15 residues. Germline V CDR1 and CDR2: LNHNV, YYDKDF (reference sequence). Trimming at V came to 8 bases and at J to 2 bases, leaving 7 bases not matched to a gene. CDR3 sequence: CATSGQGDGNQPQHF. The CDR3 bases are TGTGCCACCTCGGGACAGGGTGATGGCAATCAGCCCCAGCATTTT.

This clonotype occurred many times. The chain is built from TRBV20-1 and TRBJ2-5; 12 nucleotides line up with TRBD2. Germline trimming cut 3 bases from V and 1 base from J; bases unmatched to any gene: 3. The CDR3 is 15 amino acids. Germline V gene lookup returns CDR1 DFQATT and CDR2 SNEGSKA (reference sequence). CDR3 bases: TGCAGTGCTAGCCGGACTAGCGGGGTCCAAGAGACCCAGTACTTC. Its translation is CSASRTSGVQETQYF.

This clonotype was detected ten times or more. The chain uses TRBV6-1 and TRBJ1-6; 10 bases are shared with TRBD1. Germline V gives CDR1 MNHNS, CDR2 SASEGT. V shed 7 bases and J 11 bases; nucleotides not matched to a gene: 14. The CDR3 loop spans 16 amino acids. The CDR3 region is CASTPTLRDRGPPLHF. CDR3 in DNA: TGTGCCAGCACCCCCACGCTGAGGGACAGGGGACCACCCCTCCACTTT.

This clonotype was seen many times. This rearrangement joins TRBV9 to TRBJ2-5, with D tentatively TRBD1 (5 bases). Per germline, CDR1 SGDLS and CDR2 YYNGEE. This CDR3 is built from 13 residues. V was cut by 3 bases and J by 4 bases, with 10 bases left in between. DNA of the CDR3: TGTGCCAGCAGCGGTTCGCAGGGAGAGACCCAGTACTTC. This encodes CASSGSQGETQYF.

This clonotype was detected many times. The chain employs TRBV7-9 and TRBJ1-1; D uncertain. CDR1 is SEHNR and CDR2 is FQNEAQ in the germline V gene (reference sequence). The CDR3 is made up of 13 amino acids. The ends were cut back, 2 bases at V and 5 bases at J, with 9 bases in the middle. This CDR3 reads CASSLRAGTEAFF. CDR3 bases: TGTGCCAGCAGCTTACGAGCGGGGACTGAAGCTTTCTTT.

This clonotype was found many times. V gene TRBV19 combines with J gene TRBJ2-5, with D unclear. From germline, CDR1 is LNHDA and CDR2 SQIVND (reference sequence). The CDR3 totals 12 residues. The V gene lost 5 bases and the J gene lost 4 bases, with 8 bases spanning the gap. CDR3 nucleotide sequence: TGTGCCAGTAGTTCGGTGGGAGAGACCCAGTACTTC. It translates to CASSSVGETQYF.

This clonotype showed up many times. V is TRBV13 and J is TRBJ2-7, with D hard to call. CDR1 and CDR2 (germline): PRHDT, FYEKMQ (reference sequence). There are 16 residues in the CDR3. V was shortened by 2 bases and J by 0 bases, with 14 bases between the two germline ends. The CDR3 region is CASSLLWRKSSYEQYF. DNA of the CDR3: TGTGCCAGCAGCTTATTGTGGAGAAAGAGCTCCTACGAGCAGTACTTC.

The gene calls are TRBV12-5 and TRBJ2-3; D might be TRBD2 (5 bases). With 1 base removed from V and 6 bases from J, the gap between germline ends came to 11 bases. Germline assignment: CDR1 LGHNT and CDR2 FRNRAP. There are 14 residues in the CDR3. The CDR3 here is CASGLGQTGDTQYF. The CDR3 bases are TGTGCTAGTGGTTTGGGTCAAACGGGGGATACGCAGTATTTT.

Many counts were recorded for this clonotype. The rearrangement links TRBV6-2 or TRBV6-3 to TRBJ2-7; maybe TRBD1 (6 bases). The CDR3 runs to 12 residues. V was cut by 10 bases and J by 0 bases, with 10 bases left in between. The germline V gene has CDR1 MNHEY and CDR2 SVGEGT. The DNA of the CDR3 is TGTGCCACCCGGGACATCTCCTACGAGCAGTACTTC. Its protein is CATRDISYEQYF.

This clonotype was detected many times. The CDR3 here is CASSWDPSGEQYF. The CDR3 DNA reads TGCGCCAGCAGCTGGGACCCCTCGGGCGAGCAGTACTTC. The rearrangement joins TRBV5-1 to TRBJ2-7; D is possibly TRBD1 or TRBD2 (5 bases each). This CDR3 is built from 13 residues. Germline CDR1 reads SGHRS; CDR2 reads YFSETQ. V was pared by 3 bases and J by 6 bases, with 13 bases between.

This clonotype has ten or more counts. The CDR3 coding sequence is TGTGCCAGCAGCCAAGAGGGAGCGACGAACACTGAAGCTTTCTTT. It encodes CASSQEGATNTEAFF. V usage is TRBV3-1 and J usage is TRBJ1-1; D uncertain. V was pared by 0 bases and J by 1 base, with 9 bases between. Per germline, CDR1 LGHDT and CDR2 YNNKEL (reference sequence). This CDR3 comprises 15 residues.

Many counts were recorded for this clonotype. The V and J genes are TRBV6-5 and TRBJ1-1; D unclear. V gave up 8 bases and J gave up 0 bases, with 10 bases separating them. The CDR3 totals 13 residues. Germline CDR1 and CDR2: MNHEY and SVGAGI. For the CDR3, the DNA is TGTGCCAGCCTCCTCCGGGTGAACACTGAAGCTTTCTTT. Amino acids: CASLLRVNTEAFF.

This clonotype showed up many times. The V call is TRBV7-9, the J call TRBJ2-7, with D tentatively TRBD2 (5 bases). The germline V and J ends were trimmed by 5 bases and 5 bases, with 16 bases remaining between them. The CDR3 totals 14 residues. Germline V gives CDR1 SEHNR, CDR2 FQNEAQ (reference sequence). CDR3 in amino acids: CASSHPPGSHEQYF. Here the CDR3 DNA reads TGTGCCAGCAGCCATCCCCCGGGGTCCCACGAGCAGTACTTC.

At least ten counts were recorded for this clonotype. The chain carries TRBV7-9 and TRBJ1-1; the match to TRBD1 covers 8 bases. V lost 5 bases and J lost 5; bases outside the gene matches: 10. The CDR3 is made up of 15 amino acids. Germline loops: CDR1 SEHNR, CDR2 FQNEAQ (reference sequence). CDR3 coding DNA: TGTGCCAGCAGCCGAGACAGGGGAGTATTGACTGAAGCTTTCTTT. Amino acid sequence: CASSRDRGVLTEAFF.

The sample holds many counts of this clonotype. The CDR3 bases are TGTGCCAGCAGTCCCCGGGAGAACTATGGCTACACCTTC. It codes for CASSPRENYGYTF. The V and J genes are TRBV18 and TRBJ1-2; D not resolved. Trimming cost V 8 bases and J 2 bases, with 12 bases left between them. This CDR3 is built from 13 residues. Germline values: CDR1 KGHSH, CDR2 LQKENI.

This clonotype was seen at least ten times. J is TRBJ1-1 and V is TRBV9; D ambiguous. The CDR3 runs to 13 residues. Trimming stripped 3 bases from V and 3 bases from J, with 9 bases between. The germline CDR1 and CDR2 sequences are SGDLS and YYNGEE. CDR3 amino acids: CASSADFYTEAFF. The CDR3 DNA follows: TGTGCCAGCAGCGCGGACTTTTACACTGAAGCTTTCTTT.

This clonotype was recorded many times. The CDR3 DNA sequence: TGTGCCAGCAGCTTAGCGCTGGGACAATTCGGAGCTTTCTTT. This sequence encodes CASSLALGQFGAFF. The rearrangement uses TRBV7-2 and TRBJ1-1; D is perhaps TRBD1 (6 bases). The CDR3 loop spans 14 amino acids. CDR1 SGHTA and CDR2 FQGNSA come from the germline V gene. The germline V and J ends were trimmed by 0 bases and 10 bases, with 15 bases remaining between them.

In its sample, this clonotype was seen many times. The V gene is TRBV12-5, the J gene TRBJ1-1; no reliable D call. This CDR3 has 12 residues. Trimming took off 0 bases at V and 6 bases at J, with 5 bases between the two ends. Germline V gives CDR1 LGHNT, CDR2 FRNRAP. CDR3 protein: CASGLVRPEAFF. In nucleotides, the CDR3 is TGTGCTAGTGGTTTGGTACGACCTGAAGCTTTCTTT. Based on the CDR3 plus reference TRBV12-5 and TRBJ1-1, the full variable domain is DARVTQTPRHKVTEMGQEVTMRCQPILGHNTVFWYRQTMMQGLELLAYFRNRAPLDDSGMPKDRFSAEMPDATLATLKIQPSEPRDSAVYFCASGLVRPEAFFGQGTRLTVV.

This clonotype was picked up many times. This sequence joins TRBV15 and TRBJ1-2; a possible D gene is TRBD1 (6 bases). The CDR3 loop spans 13 amino acids. Germline loops: CDR1 LNHNV, CDR2 YYDKDF (reference sequence). The germline V and J ends were trimmed by 1 base and 5 bases, with 8 bases remaining between them. The CDR3 DNA follows: TGTGCCACCAGCAGAGTCAGGGGATATGGCTACACCTTC. This sequence encodes CATSRVRGYGYTF.

This clonotype showed up many times. The chain links TRBV3-1 to TRBJ1-2; TRBD1 agrees at 9 bases. The CDR3 runs to 12 residues. The ends lost 5 bases at V and 10 bases at J; junction bases unmatched: 5. Germline-derived CDR1 and CDR2 are LGHDT and YNNKEL (reference sequence). The CDR3 protein is CASSFRQGVYTF. In DNA form, the CDR3 reads TGTGCCAGCAGCTTCCGACAGGGGGTCTACACCTTC.

On this clonotype: A much larger clone differs from this one at a single base, so this may be a read error. This chain links TRBV20-1 with TRBJ2-7; 11 bases are a match to TRBD2. This CDR3 contains 14 residues. The junction had 6 bases not matched to a gene; V was cut back by 3 bases and J by 5 bases. Per germline, CDR1 DFQATT and CDR2 SNEGSKA (reference sequence). The CDR3 is CSARKTSGVNEQYF. The CDR3 bases are TGCAGTGCTAGGAAGACTAGCGGGGTCAACGAGCAGTACTTC.

This clonotype was counted only a few times. The J gene is TRBJ2-2, the V gene TRBV19; 9 bases line up with TRBD2. This CDR3 spans 17 amino acids. V lost 8 bases, J lost 6 bases, and 16 bases stayed unmatched. Germline CDR1 reads LNHDA; CDR2 reads SQIVND (reference sequence). DNA for the CDR3: TGTGCCAGTTACCCTAGGAGAGCGGGGGGCTTGGCCGGGGAGCTGTTTTTT. This sequence encodes CASYPRRAGGLAGELFF.

There are a few counts of this clonotype. V gene TRBV6-5 combines with J gene TRBJ2-7; D ambiguous. The CDR3 extends over 15 amino acids. In germline, CDR1 is MNHEY, CDR2 SVGAGI. V lost 2 bases and J lost 2, with 13 bases in between. The DNA of the CDR3 is TGTGCCAGCAGTTACCGGTCCCAAGACGCCTACGAGCAGTACTTC. As protein: CASSYRSQDAYEQYF.

The table lists this clonotype with many counts. V is TRBV20-1 and J is TRBJ1-2; 8 bases are a match to TRBD1. Unmatched junction bases numbered 2, after V lost 3 bases and J lost 2 bases. This CDR3 is 13 amino acids long. Germline assignment: CDR1 DFQATT and CDR2 SNEGSKA (reference sequence). CDR3 protein: CSASRTGNYGYTF. The CDR3 bases are TGCAGTGCTAGCCGGACAGGGAACTATGGCTACACCTTC.

The rearrangement joins TRBV6-2 or TRBV6-3 to TRBJ2-5, with TRBD2 matching 12 bases. Germline trimming cut 5 bases from V and 2 bases from J; bases unmatched to any gene: 21. The CDR3 consists of 21 residues. In germline, CDR1 is MNHEY, CDR2 SVGEGT. CDR3 coding DNA: TGTGCCAGCAGTCTCGACCAGACTAGCGGGAGAGGTTTCGTCACTCAAGAGACCCAGTACTTC. It is translated as CASSLDQTSGRGFVTQETQYF.

In this sample, this clonotype turned up many times. The CDR3 loop reads CASMTNTRDRRNGYTF. In DNA form, the CDR3 reads TGTGCCAGCATGACAAATACCCGGGACAGGAGAAATGGCTACACCTTC. V is TRBV2 and J is TRBJ1-2; 8 bases are a match to TRBD1. The V gene end was trimmed by 7 bases and the J gene end by 6 bases; junction bases not matched to a gene: 16. CDR3 size: 16 residues. The germline V gene encodes CDR1 SNHLY and CDR2 FYNNEI.

In this sample, this clonotype turned up many times. V gene TRBV6-5 combines with J gene TRBJ2-2, with D maybe TRBD1 (5 bases). V dropped 6 bases and J dropped 6 bases, with 17 bases sitting between them. This CDR3 spans 15 amino acids. The germline V gene encodes CDR1 MNHEY and CDR2 SVGAGI. The CDR3 DNA sequence: TGTGCCAGCAGCTCCTCTAGATCAGGGTCCGGGGAGCTGTTTTTT. Amino acid sequence: CASSSSRSGSGELFF.